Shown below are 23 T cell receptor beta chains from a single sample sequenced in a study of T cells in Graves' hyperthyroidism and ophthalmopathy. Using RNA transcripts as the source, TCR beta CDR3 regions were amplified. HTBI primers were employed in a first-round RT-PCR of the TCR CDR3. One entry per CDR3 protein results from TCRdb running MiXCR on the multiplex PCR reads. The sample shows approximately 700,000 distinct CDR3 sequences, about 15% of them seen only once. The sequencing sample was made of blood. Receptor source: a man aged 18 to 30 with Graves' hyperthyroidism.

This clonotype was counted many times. The CDR3 loop is CSAREDNEQYF. In DNA form, the CDR3 reads TGCAGTGCTAGAGAGGACAACGAGCAGTACTTC. The chain is built from TRBV20-1 and TRBJ2-7, with D possibly matching TRBD1 (5 bases). CDR1 is DFQATT and CDR2 is SNEGSKA in the germline V gene (reference sequence). V gave up 0 bases and J gave up 5 bases, with 5 bases separating them. The CDR3 has 11 residues.

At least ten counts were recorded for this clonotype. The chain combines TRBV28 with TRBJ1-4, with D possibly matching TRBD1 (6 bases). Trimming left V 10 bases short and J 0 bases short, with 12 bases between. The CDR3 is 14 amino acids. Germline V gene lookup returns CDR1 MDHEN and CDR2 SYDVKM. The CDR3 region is CATEQGTTNEKLFF. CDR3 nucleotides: TGTGCCACTGAACAGGGAACAACTAATGAAAAACTGTTTTTT.

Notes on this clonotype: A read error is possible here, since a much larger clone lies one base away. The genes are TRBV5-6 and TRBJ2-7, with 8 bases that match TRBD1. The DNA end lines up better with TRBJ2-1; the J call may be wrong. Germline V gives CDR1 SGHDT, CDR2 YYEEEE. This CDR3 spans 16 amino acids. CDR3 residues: CASSLVQGGRSYEQFF. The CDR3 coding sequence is TGTGCCAGCAGCCTCGTACAGGGGGGAAGATCCTACGAGCAGTTCTTC.

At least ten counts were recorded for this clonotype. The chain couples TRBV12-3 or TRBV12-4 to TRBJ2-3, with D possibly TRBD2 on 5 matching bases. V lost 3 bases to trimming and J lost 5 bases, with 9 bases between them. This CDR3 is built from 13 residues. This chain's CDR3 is CASSFVGRDTQYF. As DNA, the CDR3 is TGTGCCAGCAGTTTCGTGGGGAGAGATACGCAGTATTTT.

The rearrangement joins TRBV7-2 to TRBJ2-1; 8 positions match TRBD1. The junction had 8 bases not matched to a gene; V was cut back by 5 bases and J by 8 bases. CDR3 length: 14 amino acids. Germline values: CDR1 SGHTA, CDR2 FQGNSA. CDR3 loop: CASSPDRASDEQFF. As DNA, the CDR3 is TGTGCCAGCAGCCCGGACAGGGCTTCCGATGAGCAGTTCTTC.

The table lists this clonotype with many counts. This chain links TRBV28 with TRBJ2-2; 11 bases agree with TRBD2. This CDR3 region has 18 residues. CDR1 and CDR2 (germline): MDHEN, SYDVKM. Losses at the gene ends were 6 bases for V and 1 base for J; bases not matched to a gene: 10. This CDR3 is CASSRRGSGRGNTGELFF. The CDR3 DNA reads TGTGCCAGCAGCCGGCGGGGTAGCGGGAGGGGGAACACCGGGGAGCTGTTTTTT.

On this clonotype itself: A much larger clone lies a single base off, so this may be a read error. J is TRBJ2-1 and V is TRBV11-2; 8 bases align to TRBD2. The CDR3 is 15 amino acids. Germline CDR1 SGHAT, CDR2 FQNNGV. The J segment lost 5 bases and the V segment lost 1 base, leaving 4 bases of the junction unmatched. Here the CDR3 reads CASSLAWRGDNEQFF. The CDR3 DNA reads TGTGCCAGCAGCTTAGCCTGGCGGGGGGACAATGAGCAGTTCTTC.

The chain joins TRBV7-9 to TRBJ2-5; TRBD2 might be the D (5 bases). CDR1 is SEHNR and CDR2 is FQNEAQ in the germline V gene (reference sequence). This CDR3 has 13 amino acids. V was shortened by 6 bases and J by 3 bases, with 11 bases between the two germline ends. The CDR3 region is CASSRTEEETQYF. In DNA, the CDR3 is TGTGCCAGCAGTCGGACTGAGGAAGAGACCCAGTACTTC.

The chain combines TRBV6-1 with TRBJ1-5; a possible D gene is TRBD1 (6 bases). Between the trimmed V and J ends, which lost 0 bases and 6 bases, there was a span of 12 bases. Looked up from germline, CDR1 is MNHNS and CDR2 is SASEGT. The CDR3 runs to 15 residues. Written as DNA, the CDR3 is TGTGCCAGCAGTGAAGCTGACAGGTCGGTTCAGCCCCAGCATTTT. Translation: CASSEADRSVQPQHF.

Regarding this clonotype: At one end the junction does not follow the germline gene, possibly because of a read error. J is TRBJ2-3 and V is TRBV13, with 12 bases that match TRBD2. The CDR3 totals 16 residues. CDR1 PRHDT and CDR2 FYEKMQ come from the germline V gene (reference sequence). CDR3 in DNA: TGTGCCAGCAGCTCCCCGACTAGCGGGAGCACAGATACGCGGTATTTT. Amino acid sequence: CASSSPTSGSTDTRYF.

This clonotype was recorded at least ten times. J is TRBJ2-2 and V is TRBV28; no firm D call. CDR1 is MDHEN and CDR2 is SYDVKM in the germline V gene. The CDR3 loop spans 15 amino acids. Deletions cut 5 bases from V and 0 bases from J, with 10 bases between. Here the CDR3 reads CASSSRIANTGELFF. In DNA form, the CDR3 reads TGTGCCAGCAGTAGCAGGATAGCGAACACCGGGGAGCTGTTTTTT.

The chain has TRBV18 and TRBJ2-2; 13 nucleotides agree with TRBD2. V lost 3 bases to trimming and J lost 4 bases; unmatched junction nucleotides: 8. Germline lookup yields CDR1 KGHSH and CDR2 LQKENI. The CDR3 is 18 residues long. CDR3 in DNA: TGTGCCAGCTCACCTACCCCTGGACTAGCGGGAGTCACCGGGGAGCTGTTTTTT. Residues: CASSPTPGLAGVTGELFF.

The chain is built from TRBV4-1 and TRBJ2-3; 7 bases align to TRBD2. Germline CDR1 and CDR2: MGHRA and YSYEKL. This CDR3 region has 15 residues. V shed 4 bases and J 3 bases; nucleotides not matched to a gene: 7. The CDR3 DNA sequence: TGCGCCAGCAGCCGCCGGGACTATGGTACAGATACGCAGTATTTT. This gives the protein CASSRRDYGTDTQYF.

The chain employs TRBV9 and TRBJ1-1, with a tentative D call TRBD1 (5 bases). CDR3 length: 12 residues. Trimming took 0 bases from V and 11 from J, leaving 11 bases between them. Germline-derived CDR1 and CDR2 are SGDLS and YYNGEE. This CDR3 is CASSVERGRAFF. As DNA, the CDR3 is TGTGCCAGCAGCGTAGAAAGGGGTCGGGCTTTCTTT.

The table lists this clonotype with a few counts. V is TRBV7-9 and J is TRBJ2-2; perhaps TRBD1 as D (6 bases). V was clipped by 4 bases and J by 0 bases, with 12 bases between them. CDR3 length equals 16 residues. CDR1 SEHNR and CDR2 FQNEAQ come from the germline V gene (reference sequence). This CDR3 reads CASSSVRTANTGELFF. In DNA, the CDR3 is TGTGCCAGCAGCTCCGTCAGGACAGCGAACACCGGGGAGCTGTTTTTT.

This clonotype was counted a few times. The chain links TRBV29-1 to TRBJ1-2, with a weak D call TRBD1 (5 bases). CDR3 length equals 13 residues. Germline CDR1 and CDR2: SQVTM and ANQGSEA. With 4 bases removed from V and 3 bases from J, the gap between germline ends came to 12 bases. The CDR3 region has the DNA TGCAGCGTTGGAGAATGGGACTACTATGGCTACACCTTC. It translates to CSVGEWDYYGYTF.

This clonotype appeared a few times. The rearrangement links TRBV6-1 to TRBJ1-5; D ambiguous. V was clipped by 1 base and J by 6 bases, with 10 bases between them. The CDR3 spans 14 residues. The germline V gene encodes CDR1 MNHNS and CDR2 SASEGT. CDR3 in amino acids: CASSEGALVQPQHF. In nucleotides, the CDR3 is TGTGCCAGCAGTGAAGGAGCCTTGGTTCAGCCCCAGCATTTT.

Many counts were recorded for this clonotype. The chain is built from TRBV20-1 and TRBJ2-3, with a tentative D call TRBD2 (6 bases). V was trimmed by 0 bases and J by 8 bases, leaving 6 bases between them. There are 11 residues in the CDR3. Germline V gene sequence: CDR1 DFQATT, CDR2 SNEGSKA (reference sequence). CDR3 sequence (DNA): TGCAGTGCTAGAGAGGGAGGTACGCAGTATTTT. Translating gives CSAREGGTQYF.

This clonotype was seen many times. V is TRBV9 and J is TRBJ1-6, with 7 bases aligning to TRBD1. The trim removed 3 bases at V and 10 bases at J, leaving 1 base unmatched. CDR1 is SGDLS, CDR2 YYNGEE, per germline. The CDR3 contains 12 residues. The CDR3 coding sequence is TGTGCCAGCAGCGAAGGGGGCTCACCCCTCCACTTT. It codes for CASSEGGSPLHF.

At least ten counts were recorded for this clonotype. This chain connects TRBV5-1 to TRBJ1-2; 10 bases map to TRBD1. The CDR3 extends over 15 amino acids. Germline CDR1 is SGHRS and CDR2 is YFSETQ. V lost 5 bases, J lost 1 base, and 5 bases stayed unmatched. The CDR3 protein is CASRPGTGDNYGYTF. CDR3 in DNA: TGCGCCAGCAGACCAGGGACAGGGGATAACTATGGCTACACCTTC.

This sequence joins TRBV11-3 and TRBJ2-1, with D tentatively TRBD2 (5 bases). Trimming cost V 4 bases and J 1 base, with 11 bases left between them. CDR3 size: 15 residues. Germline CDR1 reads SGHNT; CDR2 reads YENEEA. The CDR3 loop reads CASSSPRTSYNEQFF. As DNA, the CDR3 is TGTGCCAGCAGCTCCCCCCGGACTTCCTACAATGAGCAGTTCTTC.

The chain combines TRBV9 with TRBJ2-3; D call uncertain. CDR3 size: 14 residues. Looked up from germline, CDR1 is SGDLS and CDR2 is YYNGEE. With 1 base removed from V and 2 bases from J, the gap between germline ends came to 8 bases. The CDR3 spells CASSVRQLTDTQYF. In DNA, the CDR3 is TGTGCCAGCAGCGTACGTCAGCTCACAGATACGCAGTATTTT. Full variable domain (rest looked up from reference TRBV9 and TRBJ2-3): DSGVTQTPKHLITATGQRVTLRCSPRSGDLSVYWYQQSLDQGLQFLIQYYNGEERAKGNILERFSAQQFPDLHSELNLSSLELGDSALYFCASSVRQLTDTQYFGPGTRLTVL.

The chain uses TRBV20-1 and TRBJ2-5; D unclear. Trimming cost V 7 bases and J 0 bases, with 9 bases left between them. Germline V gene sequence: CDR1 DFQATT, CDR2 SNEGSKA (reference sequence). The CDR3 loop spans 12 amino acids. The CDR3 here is CSVPSYQETQYF. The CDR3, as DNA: TGCAGTGTACCCTCGTACCAAGAGACCCAGTACTTC.